Listed below are T cell receptor beta chains from one sample, sequenced in a study of human T cells and chemical hapten exposure. TCRdb redid the calling of the RACE reads with MiXCR, one entry per CDR3 protein. The sample has tens of thousands of distinct CDR3 sequences; 3% to 3.5% are singletons. Sequenced material: whole blood, taken in connection with sensitization to the hapten diphenylcyclopropenone (DPC). These receptors originate from a man aged 35 to 55 with alopecia areata. Some clones in this sample may be carry-over from other donors' samples. Each CDR3 is given with its conserved first and last residue. D genes are given only for firm matches. Size values are once, few and many counts, or a class for expanded clones, and some rows have none.

CDR3aa	CDR3nt	d_gene	abundance	v_gene	j_gene	len
CASTTSTGYTGELFF	TGTGCCAGCACAACCTCGACAGGTTACACCGGGGAGCTGTTTTTT	-	many	TRBV4-2	TRBJ2-2	15
CASRPVSSYNEQFF	TGTGCCAGCAGGCCGGTTAGCTCCTACAATGAGCAGTTCTTC	-	many	TRBV28	TRBJ2-1	14
CASSPPGLAGTDTQYF	TGTGCCAGCAGCCCCCCGGGACTAGCGGGCACAGATACGCAGTATTTT	TRBD2	many	TRBV7-2	TRBJ2-3	16
CASRTLPPGTANTGELFF	TGTGCCAGCAGGACGTTACCGCCCGGGACAGCGAACACCGGGGAGCTGTTTTTT	TRBD1	many	TRBV6-5	TRBJ2-2	18
CASSSMGQGFSNTEAFF	TGTGCCAGCAGCTCCATGGGACAGGGTTTTTCGAACACTGAAGCTTTCTTT	TRBD1	few	TRBV5-4	TRBJ1-1	17
CASSYSGPQAGDSYNEQFF	TGTGCCAGCAGTTACTCGGGCCCCCAAGCAGGAGACTCCTACAATGAGCAGTTCTTC	-	many	TRBV6-5	TRBJ2-1	19
CAWSVGGPGGTGELFF	TGTGCCTGGAGTGTAGGCGGGCCAGGGGGCACCGGGGAGCTGTTTTTT	TRBD1	many	TRBV30	TRBJ2-2	16
CASSFPGVGGTDTQYF	TGTGCCAGCAGTTTTCCGGGAGTTGGGGGCACAGATACGCAGTATTTT	-	many	TRBV12-3/TRBV12-4	TRBJ2-3	16
CSARQGASTEAFF	TGCAGTGCTAGACAGGGGGCAAGCACTGAAGCTTTCTTT	TRBD1	many	TRBV20-1	TRBJ1-1	13
CASSLLAGSLDTQYF	TGTGCCAGCAGTTTACTAGCGGGATCCTTGGATACGCAGTATTTT	TRBD2	few	TRBV2	TRBJ2-3	15
CASSLLLRTEHLGLVF	TGCGCCAGCAGCCTTCTGCTTCGGACAGAGCATCTGGGGCTCGTCTTT	-	many	TRBV4-1	TRBJ1-1	16
CASSITGHSYEQYF	TGCGCCAGCAGCATTACAGGACACTCCTACGAGCAGTACTTC	-	many	TRBV5-1	TRBJ2-7	14
CASSPAGSSYEQYF	TGTGCCAGCAGCCCGGCAGGGAGCTCCTACGAGCAGTACTTC	-	many	TRBV28	TRBJ2-7	14
CASSLEGAVPAKNIQYF	TGTGCCAGCAGCTTAGAAGGGGCGGTACCAGCCAAAAACATTCAGTACTTC	-	many	TRBV7-2	TRBJ2-4	17
CASSSPGLALNEQFF	TGTGCCAGCAGTTCTCCGGGACTAGCGCTGAATGAGCAGTTCTTC	TRBD2	many	TRBV11-2	TRBJ2-1	15
CASSRGQGGPYEQYF	TGTGCCAGCAGTCGGGGACAGGGGGGGCCCTACGAGCAGTACTTC	TRBD1	many	TRBV6-5	TRBJ2-7	15
CASRAGTQRLEQFF	TGTGCCAGCAGGGCCGGGACCCAGCGGTTAGAGCAGTTCTTC	-	many	TRBV6-5	TRBJ2-1	14
CASSQRVSTDTQYF	TGCGCCAGCAGCCAGAGGGTTAGCACAGATACGCAGTATTTT	-	-	TRBV4-3	TRBJ2-3	14
CASSQKAGAPAPNEQFF	TGCGCCAGCAGCCAGAAGGCGGGAGCCCCCGCCCCCAATGAGCAGTTCTTC	TRBD2	many	TRBV4-1	TRBJ2-1	17
CASSRLAGGDTQYF	TGTGCCAGCAGTAGACTAGCGGGAGGAGATACGCAGTATTTT	TRBD2	many	TRBV6-5	TRBJ2-3	14
CASRLLAGGHNEQFF	TGTGCCAGCAGGCTTCTAGCGGGAGGTCACAATGAGCAGTTCTTC	TRBD2	many	TRBV6-6	TRBJ2-1	15
CASSLIIGGSSYEQYF	TGTGCCAGCAGTTTAATTATCGGAGGATCCTCCTACGAGCAGTACTTC	-	many	TRBV28	TRBJ2-7	16
CSVEVVAGAGEQFF	TGCAGCGTTGAAGTGGTAGCGGGGGCGGGTGAGCAGTTCTTC	TRBD2	many	TRBV29-1	TRBJ2-1	14
CASSDKWTSGTDTQYF	TGCGCCAGCAGTGACAAGTGGACTAGCGGGACAGATACGCAGTATTTT	TRBD2	many	TRBV10-2	TRBJ2-3	16
CASSFGTDEKLFF	TGCGCCAGCAGCTTCGGGACGGACGAAAAACTGTTTTTT	-	many	TRBV5-1	TRBJ1-4	13
CASSLRDRSSSYNSPLHF	TGTGCCAGCAGCTTACGGGACAGATCGAGCTCCTATAATTCACCCCTCCACTTT	TRBD1	many	TRBV5-5	TRBJ1-6	18
CASKDRHTSNQPQHF	TGTGCCAGTAAGGACAGGCATACCAGCAATCAGCCCCAGCATTTT	TRBD1	many	TRBV28	TRBJ1-5	15
CASSNGYEQYF	TGTGCCAGCAGTAACGGGTACGAGCAGTACTTC	-	many	TRBV6-2/TRBV6-3	TRBJ2-7	11
CASSQGTDSGKNIQYF	TGTGCCAGCAGCCAGGGGACAGATTCGGGGAAAAACATTCAGTACTTC	TRBD1	many	TRBV28	TRBJ2-4	16
CASSIGAGAYNEQFF	TGTGCCAGTAGTATCGGGGCAGGAGCTTACAATGAGCAGTTCTTC	-	many	TRBV19	TRBJ2-1	15
CASSLVEVAGYNEQFF	TGTGCCAGCAGCTTAGTAGAGGTGGCCGGGTACAATGAGCAGTTCTTC	-	many	TRBV13	TRBJ2-1	16
CASSFSAGEQFF	TGTGCCAGCAGTTTTAGCGCTGGTGAGCAGTTCTTC	-	many	TRBV28	TRBJ2-1	12
CASTYQIKDRGLQETQYF	TGTGCCAGCACCTACCAGATTAAGGACAGGGGATTACAAGAGACCCAGTACTTC	TRBD1	many	TRBV6-5	TRBJ2-5	18
CASSLSERVGEQFF	TGTGCCAGCAGCTTATCGGAGAGGGTCGGTGAGCAGTTCTTC	-	-	TRBV7-9	TRBJ2-1	14
CASRELGQPNYYGYTF	TGTGCCAGCAGGGAACTCGGCCAGCCAAACTACTATGGCTACACCTTC	-	many	TRBV6-5	TRBJ1-2	16
CASSSGRAGDLGGYTF	TGTGCCAGCAGTTCCGGAAGGGCCGGAGATTTGGGAGGCTACACCTTC	-	many	TRBV12-3/TRBV12-4	TRBJ1-2	16
CASSTGPTDTQYF	TGTGCCAGCAGTACCGGACCGACAGATACGCAGTATTTT	-	many	TRBV6-2/TRBV6-3	TRBJ2-3	13
CASSLPKTSGSSEQYF	TGCGCCAGCAGCTTGCCTAAAACTAGCGGGAGTTCCGAGCAGTACTTC	TRBD2	many	TRBV5-1	TRBJ2-7	16
CASSFTARLRTYEQYF	TGTGCCAGCAGCTTTACCGCCCGCCTTAGAACCTACGAGCAGTACTTC	-	many	TRBV7-2	TRBJ2-7	16
CASSPGRSLGNTEAFF	TGTGCCAGCTCACCAGGGAGAAGTCTGGGGAACACTGAAGCTTTCTTT	-	many	TRBV18	TRBJ1-1	16
CASSLDQGSSYNEQFF	TGTGCCAGCAGCCTGGACCAGGGAAGCTCCTACAATGAGCAGTTCTTC	-	many	TRBV7-9	TRBJ2-1	16
CASSHGASSTDTQYF	TGTGCCAGCAGCCACGGCGCCTCCAGCACAGATACGCAGTATTTT	-	many	TRBV3-1	TRBJ2-3	15
CASSLGPSRSNQPQHF	TGTGCCAGCAGCTTAGGGCCCTCCAGGAGCAATCAGCCCCAGCATTTT	-	many	TRBV7-2	TRBJ1-5	16
CASSLGSNVGNEQFF	TGTGCCAGCAGCTTGGGTAGCAACGTGGGCAATGAGCAGTTCTTC	-	many	TRBV5-4	TRBJ2-1	15
CASSYSLGIAGYEQYF	TGTGCCAGCAGTTACTCGTTGGGGATAGCGGGCTACGAGCAGTACTTC	TRBD2	many	TRBV6-6	TRBJ2-7	16
CASSWTGQKPQHF	TGTGCCAGCAGCTGGACAGGGCAAAAGCCCCAGCATTTT	TRBD1	many	TRBV12-3/TRBV12-4	TRBJ1-5	13
CASRSGANTEAFF	TGTGCCAGCAGAAGTGGGGCAAACACTGAAGCTTTCTTT	-	many	TRBV28	TRBJ1-1	13
CASSLATFTDTQYF	TGCGCCAGCAGCTTGGCTACCTTCACAGATACGCAGTATTTT	-	-	TRBV5-1	TRBJ2-3	14
CASSSTGAKNTEAFF	TGTGCCAGCAGCTCCACAGGGGCCAAGAACACTGAAGCTTTCTTT	TRBD1	few	TRBV6-2/TRBV6-3	TRBJ1-1	15
CASSPGTGVGAEAFF	TGTGCCAGCTCACCCGGGACAGGGGTAGGAGCTGAAGCTTTCTTT	TRBD1	many	TRBV18	TRBJ1-1	15
CASRSSSGANVLTF	TGTGCCAGCAGGTCTAGCTCTGGGGCCAACGTCCTGACTTTC	-	many	TRBV12-3/TRBV12-4	TRBJ2-6	14
CAWSVRVGVSSYNEQFF	TGTGCCTGGAGTGTACGGGTTGGCGTCAGCTCCTACAATGAGCAGTTCTTC	-	few	TRBV30	TRBJ2-1	17
CASSFAGGEETQYF	TGCGCCAGCAGCTTCGCCGGGGGTGAAGAGACCCAGTACTTC	-	many	TRBV5-1	TRBJ2-5	14
CASSQGESSGRLDTGELFF	TGTGCCAGCAGCCAAGGTGAATCTAGCGGGAGGCTAGACACCGGGGAGCTGTTTTTT	TRBD2	medium-sized	TRBV4-2	TRBJ2-2	19
CASSRGQSGEQYF	TGTGCCAGCAGCCGGGGGCAGTCGGGCGAGCAGTACTTC	-	many	TRBV3-1	TRBJ2-7	13
CASSEGAPPDTQYF	TGTGCCAGCAGCGAGGGAGCTCCCCCAGATACGCAGTATTTT	-	many	TRBV9	TRBJ2-3	14
CASSSDRGGTDTQYF	TGTGCCAGCAGTTCGGACAGGGGAGGCACAGATACGCAGTATTTT	TRBD1	many	TRBV6-5	TRBJ2-3	15